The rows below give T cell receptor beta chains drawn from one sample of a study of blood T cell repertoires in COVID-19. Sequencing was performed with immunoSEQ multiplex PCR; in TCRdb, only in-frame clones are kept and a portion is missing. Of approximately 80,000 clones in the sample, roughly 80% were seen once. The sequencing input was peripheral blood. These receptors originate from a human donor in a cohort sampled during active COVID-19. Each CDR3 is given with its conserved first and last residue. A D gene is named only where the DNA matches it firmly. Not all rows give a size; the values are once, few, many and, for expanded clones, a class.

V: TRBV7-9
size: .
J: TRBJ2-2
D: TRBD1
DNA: TGTGCCAGCAGCTTATTAGGGGGCAACACCGGGGAGCTGTTTTTT
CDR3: CASSLLGGNTGELFF

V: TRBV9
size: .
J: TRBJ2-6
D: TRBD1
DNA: TGTGCCAGCAGCTATTCGACAGGGGTCGAGGCAAGTGTCCTGACTTTC
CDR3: CASSYSTGVEASVLTF

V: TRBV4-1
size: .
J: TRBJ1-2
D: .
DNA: TGCGCCAGCAGCGCGACAGTGGACTATGGCTACACCTTC
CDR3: CASSATVDYGYTF

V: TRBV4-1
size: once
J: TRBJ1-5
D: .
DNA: TGCGCCAGCAGCCAAGATTTTATTGGCCGCAATCAGCCCCAGCATTTT
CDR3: CASSQDFIGRNQPQHF

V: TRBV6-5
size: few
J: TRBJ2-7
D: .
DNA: TGTGCCAGCACCGGGACTTTGAACTACGAGCAGTACTTC
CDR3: CASTGTLNYEQYF

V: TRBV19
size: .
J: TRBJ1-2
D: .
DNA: TGTGCCAGTAGTATTCTCGGCAGGTACGAGAGTGGCTACACCTTC
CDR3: CASSILGRYESGYTF

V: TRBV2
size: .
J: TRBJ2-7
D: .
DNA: TGTGCCAGCAGTGAAGTTGTAGGGGTAGGGTACGAGCAGTACTTC
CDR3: CASSEVVGVGYEQYF

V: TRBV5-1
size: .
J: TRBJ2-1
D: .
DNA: TGCGCCAGCAGCTGGGGGGCGGGGGTGTACACTGAGCAGTTCTTC
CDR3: CASSWGAGVYTEQFF

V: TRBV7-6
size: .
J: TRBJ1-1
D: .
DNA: TGTGCCAGCAGCTTAGTGGGGGGGACGAACACTGAAGCTTTCTTT
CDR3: CASSLVGGTNTEAFF

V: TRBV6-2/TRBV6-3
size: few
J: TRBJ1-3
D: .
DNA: TGTGCCAGCAGTTACCGGGACTCTGGAAACACCATATATTTT
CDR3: CASSYRDSGNTIYF

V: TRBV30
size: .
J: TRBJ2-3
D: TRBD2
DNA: TGTGGGGGGACTAGCGGGTCGAGCACAGATACGCAGTATTTT
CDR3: CGGTSGSSTDTQYF

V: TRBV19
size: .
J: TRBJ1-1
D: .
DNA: TGTGCCAGTAGTTTCGACAGAGAGAACACTGAAGCTTTCTTT
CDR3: CASSFDRENTEAFF

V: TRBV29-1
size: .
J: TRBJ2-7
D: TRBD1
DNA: TGCAGCGGGGGGACAGGGGGCTCCTACGAGCAGTACTTC
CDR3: CSGGTGGSYEQYF

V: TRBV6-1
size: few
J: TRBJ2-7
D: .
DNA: TGTGCCAGCAGTGAAGAGACTGGGTACGAGCAGTACTTC
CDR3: CASSEETGYEQYF

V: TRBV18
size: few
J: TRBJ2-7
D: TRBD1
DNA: TGTGCCAGCTCACCCCTCGGCGGGACAGGATCTACCTACGAGCAGTACTTC
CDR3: CASSPLGGTGSTYEQYF

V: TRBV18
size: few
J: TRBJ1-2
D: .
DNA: TGTGCCAGCTCACCAGTAGTAAACTATGGCTACACCTTC
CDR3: CASSPVVNYGYTF

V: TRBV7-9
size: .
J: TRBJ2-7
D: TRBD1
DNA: TGTGCCAGCAGCCCCGGTAGGGGACAGACCTACGAGCAGTACTTC
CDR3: CASSPGRGQTYEQYF

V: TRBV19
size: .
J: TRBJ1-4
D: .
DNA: TGTGCCAGTAGTATTCTTCCTACCGACCGATTCGGGGAAAAACTGTTTTTT
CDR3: CASSILPTDRFGEKLFF

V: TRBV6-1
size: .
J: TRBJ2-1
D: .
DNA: TGTGCCAGCAGTGAATTTCATTCAGTCAATGAGCAGTTCTTC
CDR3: CASSEFHSVNEQFF

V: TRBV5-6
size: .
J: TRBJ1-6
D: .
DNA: TGTGCCAGCAGCTTGTCGTGGGAGACAGGATCTTCACCCCTCCACTTT
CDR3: CASSLSWETGSSPLHF

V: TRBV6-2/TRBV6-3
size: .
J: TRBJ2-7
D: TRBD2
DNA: TGTGCCAGCAGTCCCCGCGGGGGTGGAACCTACGAGCAGTACTTC
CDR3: CASSPRGGGTYEQYF

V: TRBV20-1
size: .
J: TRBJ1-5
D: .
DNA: TGCAGTGCTAGTTGGCAGGGCTCAAGCAATCAGCCCCAGCATTTT
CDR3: CSASWQGSSNQPQHF

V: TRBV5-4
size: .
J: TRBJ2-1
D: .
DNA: TGTGCCAGCAGGCGGGACAGCAGCTCCTACAATGAGCAGTTCTTC
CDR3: CASRRDSSSYNEQFF

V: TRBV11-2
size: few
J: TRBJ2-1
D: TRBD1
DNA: TGTGCCAGCAGCTTAACCGGACAGGGGGCAAACGAGCAGTTCTTC
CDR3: CASSLTGQGANEQFF

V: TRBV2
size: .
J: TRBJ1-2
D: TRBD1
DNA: TGTGCCAGCACCAGACAGGGGCTCTCTGGCTACACCTTC
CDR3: CASTRQGLSGYTF

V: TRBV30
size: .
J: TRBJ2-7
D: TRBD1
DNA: TGTGCCTGGAGTCCGGGACAGGGATACGAGCAGTACTTC
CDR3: CAWSPGQGYEQYF

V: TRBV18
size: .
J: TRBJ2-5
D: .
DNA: TGTGCCGGCACCTTCCTATCGGGACAACAAGAGACCCAGTACTTC
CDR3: CAGTFLSGQQETQYF

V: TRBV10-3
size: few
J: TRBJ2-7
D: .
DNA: TGTGCCATCAGTGTCGGAGGGTACGAGCAGTACTTC
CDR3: CAISVGGYEQYF

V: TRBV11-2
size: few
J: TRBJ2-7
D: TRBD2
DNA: TGTGCCAGCAGCCTTGGGCGGGGGGGCACCTACGAGCAGTACTTC
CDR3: CASSLGRGGTYEQYF

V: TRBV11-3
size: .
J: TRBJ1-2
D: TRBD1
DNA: TGTGCCAGCAGCCGGGACAGGACTCTTGGGGGCTACACCTTC
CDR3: CASSRDRTLGGYTF

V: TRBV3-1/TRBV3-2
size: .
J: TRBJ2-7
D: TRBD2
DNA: TGTGCCAGCAGCCATTATAGCGGGGCGTCCTACGAGCAGTACTTC
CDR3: CASSHYSGASYEQYF

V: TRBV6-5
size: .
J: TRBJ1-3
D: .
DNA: TGTGCCAGCAGCTCCGCGCCGCTGCGGGGAAACACCATATATTTT
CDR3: CASSSAPLRGNTIYF

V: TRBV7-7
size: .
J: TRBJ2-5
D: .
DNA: TGTGCCAGCAGCTCCCTTCCGAGGGAGACCCAGTACTTC
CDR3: CASSSLPRETQYF

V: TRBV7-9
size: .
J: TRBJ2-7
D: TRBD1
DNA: TGTGCCAGCAGCTCAGACAGGGGGCTTTCTGTGGGCTACGAGCAGTACTTC
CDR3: CASSSDRGLSVGYEQYF

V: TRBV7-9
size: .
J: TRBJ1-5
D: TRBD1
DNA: TGTGCCAGCAGCTTCGGGACAGGGGAACAGCCCCAGCATTTT
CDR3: CASSFGTGEQPQHF

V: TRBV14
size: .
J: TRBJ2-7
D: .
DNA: TGTGCCAGCAGCCAAGAAAGAGGAAGGAGCGGGTTCTCCTACGAGCAGTACTTC
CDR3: CASSQERGRSGFSYEQYF

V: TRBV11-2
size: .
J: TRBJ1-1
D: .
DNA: TGTGCCAGCAGCTTAGCGTGGGGGCAGGGAACTGAAGCTTTCTTT
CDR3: CASSLAWGQGTEAFF

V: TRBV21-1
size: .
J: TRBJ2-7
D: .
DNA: TGTGCCAGCAGCCCCCGGGACAGGGGTGCGAACGAGCAGTACTTC
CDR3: CASSPRDRGANEQYF

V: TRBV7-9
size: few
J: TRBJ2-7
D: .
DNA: TGTGCCAGCAGCGGCAGGGGATCCTACGAGCAGTACTTC
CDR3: CASSGRGSYEQYF

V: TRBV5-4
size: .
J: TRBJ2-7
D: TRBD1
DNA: TGTGCCAGCAGCTCCTGGGACAGGGGTGGCCACGAGCAGTACTTC
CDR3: CASSSWDRGGHEQYF